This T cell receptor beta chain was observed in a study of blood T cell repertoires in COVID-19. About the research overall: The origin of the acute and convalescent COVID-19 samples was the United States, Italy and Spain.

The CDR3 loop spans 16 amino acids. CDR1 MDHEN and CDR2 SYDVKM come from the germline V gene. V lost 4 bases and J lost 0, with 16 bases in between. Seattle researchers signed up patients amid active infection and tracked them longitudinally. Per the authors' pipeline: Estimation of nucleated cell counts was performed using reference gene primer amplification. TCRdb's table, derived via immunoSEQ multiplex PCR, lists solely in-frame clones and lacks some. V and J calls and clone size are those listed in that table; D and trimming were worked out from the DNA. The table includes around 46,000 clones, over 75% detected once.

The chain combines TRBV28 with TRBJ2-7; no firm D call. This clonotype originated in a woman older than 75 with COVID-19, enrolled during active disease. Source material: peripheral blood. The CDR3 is CASSYHRHKSSYEQYF. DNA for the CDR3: TGTGCCAGCAGTTACCATCGACACAAAAGCTCCTACGAGCAGTACTTC.